These T cell receptor beta chains were read from a single sample in a study of glioma-infiltrating T cells. TCRdb ran MiXCR on the multiplex PCR reads and lists one entry per CDR3 protein. The data hold roughly 120,000 distinct CDR3 sequences, with 23% observed a single time. Material: glioma tissue, nonneoplastic brain tissue, or PBMCs (not recorded which). These receptors originate from a human donor with low-grade glioma or glioblastoma, undergoing nonglioma brain surgery, or in good health (not recorded which). The CDR3 runs from the conserved cysteine through the conserved F or W. Each record gives: D gene, clone size, V gene, J gene, CDR3 DNA, CDR3 protein. A D gene is named only where the DNA matches it firmly. Clone size appears in some rows only: once, few, many, or a class for an expanded clone.

D gene: TRBD1; clone size: once; V gene: TRBV28; J gene: TRBJ1-1; CDR3 DNA: TGTGCCAGCAGTTTATTCCGGACAGGGGGCTACGACGCTGAAGCTTTCTTT; CDR3 protein: CASSLFRTGGYDAEAFF
D gene: NA; clone size: NA; V gene: TRBV19; J gene: TRBJ2-1; CDR3 DNA: TGTGCCAGTAGTGCAGGATCTAGCAGGAGGAACGGCAATGAGCAGTTCTTC; CDR3 protein: CASSAGSSRRNGNEQFF
D gene: NA; clone size: many; V gene: TRBV28; J gene: TRBJ2-1; CDR3 DNA: TGTGCCAGCAGCTCCTTTAATGAGCAGTTCTTC; CDR3 protein: CASSSFNEQFF
D gene: NA; clone size: NA; V gene: TRBV7-3; J gene: TRBJ2-5; CDR3 DNA: TGTGCCAGCAGCGAGAGGAGGGTTGGGGTCCAAGAGACCCAGTACTTC; CDR3 protein: CASSERRVGVQETQYF
D gene: NA; clone size: many; V gene: TRBV2; J gene: TRBJ2-5; CDR3 DNA: TGTGCCAGCAGGACCTTAAGAGATACCCAGTACTTC; CDR3 protein: CASRTLRDTQYF
D gene: TRBD1; clone size: once; V gene: TRBV5-4; J gene: TRBJ2-7; CDR3 DNA: TGTGCCAGCAGACCTGGGACAGGGACAAGCTACGAGCAGTACTTC; CDR3 protein: CASRPGTGTSYEQYF
D gene: NA; clone size: many; V gene: TRBV7-9; J gene: TRBJ1-2; CDR3 DNA: TGTGCCAGCAGCCAATGGGACATACATGGCTACACCTTC; CDR3 protein: CASSQWDIHGYTF
D gene: NA; clone size: many; V gene: TRBV6-1; J gene: TRBJ2-7; CDR3 DNA: TGTGCCAGCAGTGAGTGGGGAGTCTCCTACGAGCAGTACTTC; CDR3 protein: CASSEWGVSYEQYF
D gene: TRBD2; clone size: many; V gene: TRBV20-1; J gene: TRBJ2-7; CDR3 DNA: TGCAGTGCCCCTACCTCGACTAGCGGGAGTGCCGAGCAGTACTTC; CDR3 protein: CSAPTSTSGSAEQYF
D gene: NA; clone size: NA; V gene: TRBV20-1; J gene: TRBJ2-1; CDR3 DNA: TGCAGTGCCGGGGCTAGAGGGGGTTCAGGAAATGAGCAGTTCTTC; CDR3 protein: CSAGARGGSGNEQFF
D gene: NA; clone size: many; V gene: TRBV29-1; J gene: TRBJ1-2; CDR3 DNA: TGCAGCGTTAATGCTGACCGGAACTATGGCTACACCTTC; CDR3 protein: CSVNADRNYGYTF
D gene: NA; clone size: once; V gene: TRBV27; J gene: TRBJ2-3; CDR3 DNA: TGTACCAGCAGCCCTGGAGCGGCCCGATCGGATACGCTGTATTTT; CDR3 protein: CTSSPGAARSDTLYF
D gene: TRBD2; clone size: many; V gene: TRBV11-1; J gene: TRBJ2-1; CDR3 DNA: TGTGCCAGCAGCTCGGGGACTAGCGCTTACAATGAGCAGTTCTTC; CDR3 protein: CASSSGTSAYNEQFF
D gene: NA; clone size: many; V gene: TRBV6-2/TRBV6-3; J gene: TRBJ2-1; CDR3 DNA: TGTGCCAGCAGTTACTCCGACAGGGAGCAGTTCTTC; CDR3 protein: CASSYSDREQFF
D gene: NA; clone size: NA; V gene: TRBV7-9; J gene: TRBJ2-7; CDR3 DNA: TGTGCCAGCAGCCTAGGTGCGCTAGCCTGCGAGCAGTACTTC; CDR3 protein: CASSLGALACEQYF
D gene: TRBD2; clone size: many; V gene: TRBV6-1; J gene: TRBJ2-3; CDR3 DNA: TGTGCCACTGCTCCTAGCGGGAGGTATACAGATACGCAGTATTTT; CDR3 protein: CATAPSGRYTDTQYF
D gene: TRBD1; clone size: NA; V gene: TRBV10-3; J gene: TRBJ2-7; CDR3 DNA: TGTGCCATCAGAGCCTCAGACAGGGCAAGCTCCTACGAGCAGTACTTC; CDR3 protein: CAIRASDRASSYEQYF
D gene: NA; clone size: many; V gene: TRBV20-1; J gene: TRBJ2-1; CDR3 DNA: TGCAGTGCGAATCAGTTGGACAATGAGCAGTTCTTC; CDR3 protein: CSANQLDNEQFF
D gene: NA; clone size: few; V gene: TRBV19; J gene: TRBJ1-5; CDR3 DNA: TGTGCCAGTAGTATAGTAGCCGAGGGGATCCAGCCCCAGCATTTT; CDR3 protein: CASSIVAEGIQPQHF
D gene: NA; clone size: many; V gene: TRBV3-1; J gene: TRBJ1-1; CDR3 DNA: TGTGCCAGCAGCCAAGATCAAGGGGGGCTGGACACTGAAGCTTTCTTT; CDR3 protein: CASSQDQGGLDTEAFF
D gene: TRBD2; clone size: many; V gene: TRBV12-3/TRBV12-4; J gene: TRBJ2-1; CDR3 DNA: TGTGCCAGCAGTTTCGCTAGCGGGGGTAATGAGCAGTTCTTC; CDR3 protein: CASSFASGGNEQFF
D gene: TRBD2; clone size: many; V gene: TRBV18; J gene: TRBJ2-7; CDR3 DNA: TGTGCCAGCTCACCAGCTTCCAGCGGGAGGTCCTACGAGCAGTACTTC; CDR3 protein: CASSPASSGRSYEQYF
D gene: NA; clone size: NA; V gene: TRBV29-1; J gene: TRBJ1-1; CDR3 DNA: TGCAGCGTCAAGCAACGGGGAGAATCAACTGAAGCTTTCTTT; CDR3 protein: CSVKQRGESTEAFF
D gene: TRBD2; clone size: many; V gene: TRBV4-3; J gene: TRBJ2-7; CDR3 DNA: TGCGCCAGCAGCCAAGAACTAGCGGGAGGGAGCAGGTCCTACGAGCAGTACTTC; CDR3 protein: CASSQELAGGSRSYEQYF
D gene: NA; clone size: many; V gene: TRBV6-4; J gene: TRBJ2-3; CDR3 DNA: TGTGCCAGCAGTGACTCCTCGGGGCCCGCAGATACGCAGTATTTT; CDR3 protein: CASSDSSGPADTQYF
D gene: NA; clone size: many; V gene: TRBV4-1; J gene: TRBJ2-7; CDR3 DNA: TGCGCCAGCAGCCAGAGGCTTAAAGACGAGCAGTACTTC; CDR3 protein: CASSQRLKDEQYF
D gene: NA; clone size: many; V gene: TRBV5-1; J gene: TRBJ2-7; CDR3 DNA: TGCGCCAGCAGCTTGGGGGGACACTCCTACGAGCAGTACTTC; CDR3 protein: CASSLGGHSYEQYF
D gene: NA; clone size: many; V gene: TRBV7-9; J gene: TRBJ1-1; CDR3 DNA: TGTGCCAGCAGCTTACAGGGCTGGGACACTGAAGCTTTCTTT; CDR3 protein: CASSLQGWDTEAFF
D gene: NA; clone size: NA; V gene: TRBV29-1; J gene: TRBJ2-5; CDR3 DNA: TGCAGCTCCGACGGCGGCGGGGTGCTTCAAGAGACCCAGTACTTC; CDR3 protein: CSSDGGGVLQETQYF
D gene: TRBD1; clone size: NA; V gene: TRBV19; J gene: TRBJ2-7; CDR3 DNA: TGTGCCAGTAGTTCACCGGGACAGGGAAACTACGAGCAGTGCTTC; CDR3 protein: CASSSPGQGNYEQCF
D gene: NA; clone size: many; V gene: TRBV18; J gene: TRBJ1-4; CDR3 DNA: TGTGCCAGCTCACTCGGACGGAGTGAGAATGAAAAACTGTTTTTT; CDR3 protein: CASSLGRSENEKLFF
D gene: NA; clone size: NA; V gene: TRBV30; J gene: TRBJ2-7; CDR3 DNA: TGTGCCTGGAGTGCTCCCTACGAGCAGTACTTC; CDR3 protein: CAWSAPYEQYF
D gene: TRBD2; clone size: many; V gene: TRBV6-4; J gene: TRBJ2-3; CDR3 DNA: TGTGCCAGCAGTGTTGGACTAGCGGACACAGATACGCAGTATTTT; CDR3 protein: CASSVGLADTDTQYF
D gene: NA; clone size: many; V gene: TRBV3-1; J gene: TRBJ2-7; CDR3 DNA: TGTGCCAGCAGCCAAGATCTTTCTTACGGTTATCCCAACGAGCAGTACTTC; CDR3 protein: CASSQDLSYGYPNEQYF
D gene: NA; clone size: many; V gene: TRBV24-1; J gene: TRBJ1-1; CDR3 DNA: TGTGCCACCAGTGATTTCGGGGGTACTGAAGCTTTCTTT; CDR3 protein: CATSDFGGTEAFF
D gene: TRBD2; clone size: many; V gene: TRBV4-3; J gene: TRBJ2-1; CDR3 DNA: TGCGCCAGCAGCTGGTCGACTAGCGGAAATGAGCAGTTCTTC; CDR3 protein: CASSWSTSGNEQFF
D gene: TRBD1; clone size: many; V gene: TRBV10-3; J gene: TRBJ1-2; CDR3 DNA: TGTGCCATCAGTGGGGACAGCTATGGCTACACCTTC; CDR3 protein: CAISGDSYGYTF
D gene: NA; clone size: many; V gene: TRBV19; J gene: TRBJ1-5; CDR3 DNA: TGTGCCAGTAGACAACAGGGAATATATAGCAATCAGCCCCAGCATTTT; CDR3 protein: CASRQQGIYSNQPQHF
D gene: NA; clone size: few; V gene: TRBV3-1; J gene: TRBJ1-1; CDR3 DNA: TGTGCCAGCAGCCCGGGTGGCAGGGTGAACACTGAAGCTTTCTTT; CDR3 protein: CASSPGGRVNTEAFF
D gene: NA; clone size: many; V gene: TRBV6-1; J gene: TRBJ1-2; CDR3 DNA: TGTGCCAGCAGCACCTACAGGGTAGAGGGCTACACCTTC; CDR3 protein: CASSTYRVEGYTF
D gene: TRBD1; clone size: many; V gene: TRBV4-1; J gene: TRBJ2-1; CDR3 DNA: TGCGCCAGCAGATCTACAGGGGAAGGATACTACAATGAGCAGTTCTTC; CDR3 protein: CASRSTGEGYYNEQFF
D gene: NA; clone size: many; V gene: TRBV20-1; J gene: TRBJ2-1; CDR3 DNA: TGCAGTGCGCCGGGACCGACGTTTGAGCAGTTCTTC; CDR3 protein: CSAPGPTFEQFF
D gene: NA; clone size: many; V gene: TRBV2; J gene: TRBJ1-2; CDR3 DNA: TGTGCCAGCAGTGGGCAGGGAGCTAACTATGGCTACACCTTC; CDR3 protein: CASSGQGANYGYTF
D gene: NA; clone size: many; V gene: TRBV20-1; J gene: TRBJ2-7; CDR3 DNA: TGCAGTGCTGCAGCCCTGACGGCGTACGAGCAGTACTTC; CDR3 protein: CSAAALTAYEQYF